Listed below are T cell receptor beta chains from one sample, sequenced in a study of shared clonotypes between healthy human individuals. This table comes from immunoSEQ multiplex PCR, and its TCRdb copy is limited to in-frame clones, with some not included. The table has fewer than 1.4 million clones, around 82% seen once. Sequencing was done on a sample of memory CD4+ T cells from PBMCs. These receptor sequences come from a man aged 18 to 29 in good health. Some clones in this sample may be carry-over from other donors' samples. CDR3s include the opening cysteine and the closing phenylalanine or tryptophan. The D gene is left open where the match is weak. Clone size is shown for a subset of rows, as once, few, many or a class of expanded clone.

v_gene: TRBV7-2
j_gene: TRBJ1-5
d_gene: -
abundance: -
CDR3nt: TGTGCCAGCAGCCTAACAAGACAGGTCCATCAGCCCCAGCATTTT
CDR3aa: CASSLTRQVHQPQHF

v_gene: TRBV28
j_gene: TRBJ1-1
d_gene: TRBD1
abundance: -
CDR3nt: TGTGCCACGAGACAGGGGGCATTGAAGGGCACTGAAGCTTTCTTT
CDR3aa: CATRQGALKGTEAFF

v_gene: TRBV9
j_gene: TRBJ2-1
d_gene: TRBD2
abundance: -
CDR3nt: TGTGCCAGCAGCGTATCTGGAGCGGGAGGGTACAATGAGCAGTTCTTC
CDR3aa: CASSVSGAGGYNEQFF

v_gene: TRBV5-1
j_gene: TRBJ1-1
d_gene: TRBD1
abundance: -
CDR3nt: TGCGCCAGCAGCCCCGGACAGGGGAAGGGAAACACTGAAGCTTTCTTT
CDR3aa: CASSPGQGKGNTEAFF

v_gene: TRBV5-1
j_gene: TRBJ2-7
d_gene: TRBD1
abundance: -
CDR3nt: TGCGCCAGCAGCTTGGCAGGACAGGACAATTACGAGCAGTACTTC
CDR3aa: CASSLAGQDNYEQYF

v_gene: TRBV28
j_gene: TRBJ2-6
d_gene: TRBD1
abundance: -
CDR3nt: TGTGCCAGCGTCGGACAGGAGAGCTCTGGGGCCAACGTCCTGACTTTC
CDR3aa: CASVGQESSGANVLTF

v_gene: TRBV28
j_gene: TRBJ2-7
d_gene: -
abundance: -
CDR3nt: TGTGCCAGCAGTCTAGCGATCGGGGCCGGGCCAGGGGAGTACTTC
CDR3aa: CASSLAIGAGPGEYF

v_gene: TRBV11-2
j_gene: TRBJ2-3
d_gene: TRBD2
abundance: -
CDR3nt: TGCGCCAGCAGCCAAGCCCGCCTAGCGGGAGAAGATACGCAGTATTTT
CDR3aa: CASSQARLAGEDTQYF

v_gene: TRBV6-1
j_gene: TRBJ1-4
d_gene: TRBD1
abundance: once
CDR3nt: TGTGCCAGCAGTGACTACCCCAGGGGGCGAAGGGCTACTAATGAAAAACTGTTTTTT
CDR3aa: CASSDYPRGRRATNEKLFF

v_gene: TRBV19
j_gene: TRBJ2-5
d_gene: -
abundance: -
CDR3nt: TGTGCCAGTAGTCGAATGGCCCAAGAGACCCAGTACTTC
CDR3aa: CASSRMAQETQYF